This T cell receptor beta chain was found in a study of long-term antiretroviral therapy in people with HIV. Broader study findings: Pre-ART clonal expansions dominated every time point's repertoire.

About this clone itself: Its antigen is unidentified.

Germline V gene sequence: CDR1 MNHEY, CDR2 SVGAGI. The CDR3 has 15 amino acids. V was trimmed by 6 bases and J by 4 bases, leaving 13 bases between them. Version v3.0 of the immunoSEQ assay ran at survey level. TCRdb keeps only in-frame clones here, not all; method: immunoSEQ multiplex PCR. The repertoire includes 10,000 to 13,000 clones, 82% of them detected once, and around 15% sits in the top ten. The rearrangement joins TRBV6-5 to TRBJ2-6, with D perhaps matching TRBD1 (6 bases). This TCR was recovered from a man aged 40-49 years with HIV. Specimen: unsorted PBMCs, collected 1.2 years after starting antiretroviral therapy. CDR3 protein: CASSSQGSGANVLTF. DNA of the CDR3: TGTGCCAGCAGCTCACAGGGTTCCGGGGCCAACGTCCTGACTTTC.